The clone carrying this T cell receptor (beta chain) was observed once. These data belong to a study of OX40 agonist ivuxolimab in advanced cancers. Using immunoSEQ multiplex PCR, the repertoire was profiled, and TCRdb retains in-frame clones only, with some absent. Of under 100,000 clones listed, around 92% are singletons. Trimming cost V 7 bases and J 0 bases; bases outside gene matches: 9. This CDR3 has 16 amino acids. The germline V gene has CDR1 SGHAT and CDR2 FQNNGV. The receptor's source is an adult with an advanced solid tumor such as melanoma, head and neck, liver or kidney cancer. The rearrangement joins TRBV11-2 to TRBJ2-1; 7 bases align to TRBD2. Sequencing used CD4+ or CD8+ T cells sorted from blood, obtained in a trial of the OX40 agonist ivuxolimab. The CDR3 region has the DNA TGTGCCAGCACCCCTTCCGGCGGGAGCTCCTACAATGAGCAGTTCTTC. The encoded protein is CASTPSGGSSYNEQFF.